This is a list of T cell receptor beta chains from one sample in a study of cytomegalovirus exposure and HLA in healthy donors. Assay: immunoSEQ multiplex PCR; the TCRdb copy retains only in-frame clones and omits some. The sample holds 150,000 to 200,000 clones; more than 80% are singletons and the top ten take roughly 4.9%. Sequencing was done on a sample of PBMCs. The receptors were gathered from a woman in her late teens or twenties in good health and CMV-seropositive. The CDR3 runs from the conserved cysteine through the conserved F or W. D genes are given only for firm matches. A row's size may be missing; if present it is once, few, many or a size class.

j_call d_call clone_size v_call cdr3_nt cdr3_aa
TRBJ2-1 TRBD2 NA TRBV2 TGTGCCAGCAGTGAAGCCGCTAGGACTAGCAAGGGAGTGGTTGAGCTCTACAATGAGCAGTTCTTC CASSEAARTSKGVVELYNEQFF
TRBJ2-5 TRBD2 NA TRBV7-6 TGTGCCGTGCAGAAGGCGGGGGGGGCGGGAGAGACCCAGTACTTC CAVQKAGGAGETQYF
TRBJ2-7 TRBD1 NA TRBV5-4 TGTGCCAGCAGCTTGTACTTCGGGACAGCCTACGAGCAGTACTTC CASSLYFGTAYEQYF
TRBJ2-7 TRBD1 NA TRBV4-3 TGCGCCAGCAGCCAAGGCTCCGGGACAGCCAACGAGCAGTACTTC CASSQGSGTANEQYF
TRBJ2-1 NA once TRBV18 TGTGCCAGCTCACCTAGAGACAATGAGCAGTTCTTC CASSPRDNEQFF
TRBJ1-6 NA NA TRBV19 TGTGCCAGAAAATCCACCTCAGGTACTTATTCACCCCTCCACTTT CARKSTSGTYSPLHF
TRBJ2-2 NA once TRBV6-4 TGTGCCAGCAGTCTATATGGACTACTAAACACCGGGGAGCTGTTTTTT CASSLYGLLNTGELFF
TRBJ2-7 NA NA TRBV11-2 TGTGCCAGCAGCCCATCGACAGCGAGCTCCTACGAGCAGTACTTC CASSPSTASSYEQYF
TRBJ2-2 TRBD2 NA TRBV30 TGTGCCTGGAGTTCTCTAGGGAGGGCCAACACCGGGGAGCTGTTTTTT CAWSSLGRANTGELFF
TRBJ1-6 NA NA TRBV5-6 TGTGCCAGCAGCTTTGGGCAGAGATACTCGCCCCTCCACTTT CASSFGQRYSPLHF
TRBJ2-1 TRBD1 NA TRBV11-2 TGTGCCAGCAGCTTAGTAGCAGGGGGCGAGGGGAATGAGCAGTTCTTC CASSLVAGGEGNEQFF
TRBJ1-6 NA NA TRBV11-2 TGTGCCAGCAGCTTCAGATTACAGGGTCGGACACCCCTCCACTTT CASSFRLQGRTPLHF
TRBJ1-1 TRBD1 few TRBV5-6 TGTGCCGGACAGGAATATAAGAACACTGAAGCTTTCTTT CAGQEYKNTEAFF
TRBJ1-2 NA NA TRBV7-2 TGTGCCAGCAGCTTTGGGACAACAAACTATGGCTACACCTTC CASSFGTTNYGYTF
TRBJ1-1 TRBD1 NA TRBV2 TGTGCCAGCCTTCAGGACAGGTTGAACACTGAAGCTTTCTTT CASLQDRLNTEAFF
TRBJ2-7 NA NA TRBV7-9 TGTGCCAGCAGCCTAGACACCCCGCTGGGGAGCTCCTACGAGCAGTACTTC CASSLDTPLGSSYEQYF
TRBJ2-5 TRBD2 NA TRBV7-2 TGTGCCAGCAGCCCACGATCGACTAGCGGGGAACAAGAGACCCAGTACTTC CASSPRSTSGEQETQYF
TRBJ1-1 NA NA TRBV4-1 TGCGCCAGCAGCCATGGGGCAGGACAAAACACTGAAGCTTTCTTT CASSHGAGQNTEAFF
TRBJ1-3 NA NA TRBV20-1 TGCAGTGCTGCCAGGGGAAACACCATATATTTT CSAARGNTIYF
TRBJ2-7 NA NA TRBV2 TGTGCCAGCAGACACTACGAGCAGTACTTC CASRHYEQYF
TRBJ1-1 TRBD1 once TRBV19 TGTGCCAGTACCCAAATTCGACAGGGCGCTGAAGCTTTCTTT CASTQIRQGAEAFF
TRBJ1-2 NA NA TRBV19 TGTGCCAGTAATCACGGGGGTATCTATGGCTACACCTTC CASNHGGIYGYTF
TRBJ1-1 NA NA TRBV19 TGTGCCAGTAACGCGTGGGAAGTGTCGGGGAAAGCTTTCTTT CASNAWEVSGKAFF
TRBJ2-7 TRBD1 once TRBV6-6 TGTGCCAGCAGTCGCAGGGGGATCTACGAGCAGTACTTC CASSRRGIYEQYF
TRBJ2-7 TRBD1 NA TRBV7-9 TGTGCCAGCAGCTTAAACTATATAACGGGACAGGAAACTTTCGAGCAGTACTTC CASSLNYITGQETFEQYF
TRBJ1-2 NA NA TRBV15 TGTGCCACCAGCAGAGATCTACCCTTTGGCTACACCTTC CATSRDLPFGYTF
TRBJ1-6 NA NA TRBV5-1 TGCGCCAGCAGCCAGGGAGGACTACAAAATTCACCCCTCCACTTT CASSQGGLQNSPLHF
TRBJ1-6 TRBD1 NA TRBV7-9 TGTGCCAGCAGCCCGCCGGGACAGGGTGCCTATAATTCACCCCTCCACTTT CASSPPGQGAYNSPLHF
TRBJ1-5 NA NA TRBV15 TGTGCCACCAGCAGAGAATACGGGAATAGCAATCAGCCCCAGCATTTT CATSREYGNSNQPQHF
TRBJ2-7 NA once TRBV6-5 TGTGCCAGCAGCCAATACGACGGGTTCTTGGACGAGCAGTACTTC CASSQYDGFLDEQYF
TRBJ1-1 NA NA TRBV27 TGTGCCAGCAGGATCGACACCTTGAACACTGAAGCTTTCTTT CASRIDTLNTEAFF
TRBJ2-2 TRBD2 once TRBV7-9 TGTGCCACCTTTAGCGGAACGGGACTAGTACTCGGGGAGCTGTTTTTT CATFSGTGLVLGELFF
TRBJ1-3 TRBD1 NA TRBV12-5 TGTGCTAGTGGTTTGGGGACCGACAGGGGGAACACCATATATTTT CASGLGTDRGNTIYF
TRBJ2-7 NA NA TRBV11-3 TGTGCCAGCAGCTTAGGGCCCCCAGGGAACTACGAGCAGTACTTC CASSLGPPGNYEQYF
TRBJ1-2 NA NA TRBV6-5 TGTGCCAGTAAGGGATGGAGGACTTACTATGGCTACACCTTC CASKGWRTYYGYTF
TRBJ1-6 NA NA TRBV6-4 TGTGCCAGCAGTGAACAGACTATCGGGATGCCCCTCCACTTT CASSEQTIGMPLHF
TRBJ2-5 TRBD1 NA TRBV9 TGTGCCAGCAGCGGACCACCGGGACAGAGAGGGCGAAGACAGACCCAGTACTTC CASSGPPGQRGRRQTQYF
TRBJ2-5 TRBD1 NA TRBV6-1 TGTGCCAGCAACCGGATCGGGACAGGGGCAGAGACCCAGTACTTC CASNRIGTGAETQYF
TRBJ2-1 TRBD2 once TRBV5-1 TGCGCCAGCAGCTTGGGCCTAGCGGGTTACAATGAGCAGTTCTTC CASSLGLAGYNEQFF
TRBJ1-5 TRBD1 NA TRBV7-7 TGTGCCAGCAGCTTAGGACCCCGGGACAGGTTCAATCAGCCCCAGCATTTT CASSLGPRDRFNQPQHF
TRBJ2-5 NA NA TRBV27 TGTGCCAGCAGACCGAGTACAGGGTTAGAGACCCAGTACTTC CASRPSTGLETQYF
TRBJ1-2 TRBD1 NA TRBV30 TGTGCCGGAAAAACGACAGGGTCTAACTATGGCTACACCTTC CAGKTTGSNYGYTF
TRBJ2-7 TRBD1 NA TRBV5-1 TGCGCCAGCAGCACCCGGGACAGGGGCGAGCAGTACTTC CASSTRDRGEQYF
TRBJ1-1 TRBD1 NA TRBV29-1 TGCAGCGTTGCCGCAGGGGGAAACACTGAAGCTTTCTTT CSVAAGGNTEAFF
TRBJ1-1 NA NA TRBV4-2 TGTGCCAGCAGCCATGTCGGAGGGGATGCTTTCTTT CASSHVGGDAFF
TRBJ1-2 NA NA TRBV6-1 TGTGCCAGCAGTGAAGCCCTCCAGAACTATGGCTACACCTTC CASSEALQNYGYTF
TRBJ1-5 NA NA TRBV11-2 TGTGCCAGCAGCTTAGACCTTTCCGGCAATCAGCCCCAGCATTTT CASSLDLSGNQPQHF
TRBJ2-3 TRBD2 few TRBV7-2 TGTGCCAGCAGGCCTAGCGGGTCTAGCGGGGGCCGGGATACGCAGTATTTT CASRPSGSSGGRDTQYF
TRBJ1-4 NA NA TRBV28 TGTGCCAGTAGGGGTCAGATTTCGGGAAAACTGTTTTTT CASRGQISGKLFF
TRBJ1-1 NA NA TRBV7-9 TGTGCCAGCAGCTCAAACAGGGACACTGAAGCTTTCTTT CASSSNRDTEAFF
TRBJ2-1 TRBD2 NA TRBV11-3 TGTGCCAGCAGCCCGATAGCGGGGGGGCCCGGCAAGCAGTTCTTC CASSPIAGGPGKQFF
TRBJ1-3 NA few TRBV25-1 TGTGCCAGCAGTGAACCGGGAAACACCATATATTTT CASSEPGNTIYF
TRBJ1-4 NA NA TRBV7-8 TGTGCCAGCAGCTTGGGGGCCCGCCGGTATAGTTATGAAAAACTGTTTTTT CASSLGARRYSYEKLFF
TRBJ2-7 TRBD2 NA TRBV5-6 TGTGCCAGCAGCTTGGGGTTAGCGGGGGGCCACGAGCAGTACTTC CASSLGLAGGHEQYF
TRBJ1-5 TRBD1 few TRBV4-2 TGTGCCAGCAGCCCCACAGGGGGCAGGGATCAGCCCCAGCATTTT CASSPTGGRDQPQHF